A selection of T cell receptor beta chains follows, all from one sample in a study of blood T cell repertoires in COVID-19. Data came from immunoSEQ multiplex PCR; TCRdb stores just in-frame clones and leaves some out. The data contain about 36,000 clones, around three quarters of them singletons. Sequences were obtained from peripheral blood. These receptors all stem from a man aged 55 to 69 with active COVID-19. The CDR3 runs from the conserved cysteine through the conserved F or W. The D gene is left open where the match is weak. Rows may omit the clone size; those that give it use once, few, many or a size class.

v_gene: TRBV7-2; d_gene: .; j_gene: TRBJ1-6; abundance: .; CDR3nt: TGTGCCAGCAGTATCGGGGGAACTCATTCACCCCTCCACTTT; CDR3aa: CASSIGGTHSPLHF
v_gene: TRBV7-2; d_gene: .; j_gene: TRBJ2-7; abundance: .; CDR3nt: TGTGCCAGCAGCTTCGGCAGGGGGGTCTACGAGCAGTACTTC; CDR3aa: CASSFGRGVYEQYF
v_gene: TRBV29-1; d_gene: .; j_gene: TRBJ2-7; abundance: .; CDR3nt: TGCAGCGCAATCCAGGGAAACTCCTACGAGCAGTACTTC; CDR3aa: CSAIQGNSYEQYF
v_gene: TRBV24-1; d_gene: .; j_gene: TRBJ2-7; abundance: .; CDR3nt: TGTGCCACCAGTGGCGCAGTCAAGGGGGAGCAGTACTTC; CDR3aa: CATSGAVKGEQYF
v_gene: TRBV18; d_gene: .; j_gene: TRBJ2-1; abundance: .; CDR3nt: TGTGCCAGCTCACCACCGGGGCGGGAAAGCAATGAGCAGTTCTTC; CDR3aa: CASSPPGRESNEQFF
v_gene: TRBV5-4; d_gene: TRBD1; j_gene: TRBJ1-2; abundance: few; CDR3nt: TGTGCCAGCAGCTGGGACAGGGGTGGATATGGCTACACCTTC; CDR3aa: CASSWDRGGYGYTF
v_gene: TRBV30; d_gene: .; j_gene: TRBJ1-4; abundance: .; CDR3nt: TGTGCCTGGAGTGACGTAAATCTCAGACCAGGGCTGTTTTTT; CDR3aa: CAWSDVNLRPGLFF
v_gene: TRBV10-1; d_gene: .; j_gene: TRBJ2-2; abundance: .; CDR3nt: TGCGCCAGCAGCCAGACTAGGGCGGGACCAAACACCGGGGAGCTGTTTTTT; CDR3aa: CASSQTRAGPNTGELFF
v_gene: TRBV3-1/TRBV3-2; d_gene: TRBD1; j_gene: TRBJ2-1; abundance: .; CDR3nt: TGTGCCAGCAGCCAAGGGACAGGGGCCTACAATGAGCAGTTCTTC; CDR3aa: CASSQGTGAYNEQFF
v_gene: TRBV6-6; d_gene: .; j_gene: TRBJ1-3; abundance: .; CDR3nt: TGTGCCAGCAGTCGATATTTGACAGGCTCTGGAAACACCATATATTTT; CDR3aa: CASSRYLTGSGNTIYF
v_gene: TRBV28; d_gene: TRBD1; j_gene: TRBJ2-5; abundance: once; CDR3nt: TGTGCCAGCAGTTTATTGGGGACAGGGGCTCAAGAGACCCAGTACTTC; CDR3aa: CASSLLGTGAQETQYF
v_gene: TRBV27; d_gene: TRBD2; j_gene: TRBJ2-4; abundance: .; CDR3nt: TGTGCCAGCAGTTTTGCGCCGGGACTAGGGAACATTCAGTACTTC; CDR3aa: CASSFAPGLGNIQYF
v_gene: TRBV11-2; d_gene: TRBD2; j_gene: TRBJ2-1; abundance: .; CDR3nt: TGTGCCAGCAGCTCCCGCCTAGCGGGCCCTACCTACAATGAGCAGTTCTTC; CDR3aa: CASSSRLAGPTYNEQFF
v_gene: TRBV28; d_gene: TRBD1; j_gene: TRBJ1-2; abundance: .; CDR3nt: TGTGCCAGCAGTTCTCCCCACAGGGGAAACTATGGCTACACCTTC; CDR3aa: CASSSPHRGNYGYTF
v_gene: TRBV14; d_gene: .; j_gene: TRBJ2-5; abundance: .; CDR3nt: TGTGCCAGCAGCAGAGGGTTACAAGAGACCCAGTACTTC; CDR3aa: CASSRGLQETQYF
v_gene: TRBV7-9; d_gene: .; j_gene: TRBJ1-5; abundance: few; CDR3nt: TGTGCCAGCACAGCAGGGAGGGGTCAGCCCCAGCATTTT; CDR3aa: CASTAGRGQPQHF
v_gene: TRBV5-1; d_gene: TRBD2; j_gene: TRBJ2-5; abundance: .; CDR3nt: TGCGCCAGCAGCTTGGGACTAGCGGGGGGGATCCAAGAGACCCAGTACTTC; CDR3aa: CASSLGLAGGIQETQYF
v_gene: TRBV25-1; d_gene: .; j_gene: TRBJ1-3; abundance: .; CDR3nt: TGTGCCAGCAGTGTCCCGGGGGTAACTGGAAACACCATATATTTT; CDR3aa: CASSVPGVTGNTIYF
v_gene: TRBV9; d_gene: .; j_gene: TRBJ2-2; abundance: few; CDR3nt: TGTGCCAGCAGCGCCCGAGGGTTTTCGACCGGGGAGCTGTTTTTT; CDR3aa: CASSARGFSTGELFF
v_gene: TRBV5-5; d_gene: .; j_gene: TRBJ2-3; abundance: .; CDR3nt: TGTGCCAGCAGCTCTTTAGCAGGGCAAAGGGCAGATACGCAGTATTTT; CDR3aa: CASSSLAGQRADTQYF
v_gene: TRBV19; d_gene: TRBD1; j_gene: TRBJ2-3; abundance: .; CDR3nt: TGTGCCAGTACTATCGGGGACAGGGTCACAGATACGCAGTATTTT; CDR3aa: CASTIGDRVTDTQYF
v_gene: TRBV5-1; d_gene: TRBD1; j_gene: TRBJ2-1; abundance: .; CDR3nt: TGCGCCAGCAGCTTGGGAGTCAGGACAGGGGGCGTGGAGCAGTTCTTC; CDR3aa: CASSLGVRTGGVEQFF
v_gene: TRBV6-1; d_gene: .; j_gene: TRBJ2-2; abundance: .; CDR3nt: TGTGCCAGCAGTGAAGACTTGGGGGCCTCCGGGGAGCTGTTTTTT; CDR3aa: CASSEDLGASGELFF
v_gene: TRBV9; d_gene: TRBD2; j_gene: TRBJ2-2; abundance: .; CDR3nt: TGTGCCAGCAGCCCCGGGACTAGCGCCACCGGGGAGCTGTTTTTT; CDR3aa: CASSPGTSATGELFF
v_gene: TRBV10-3; d_gene: TRBD2; j_gene: TRBJ2-7; abundance: .; CDR3nt: TGTGCCATCAACGGACTAGCGGGTTCCTACGAGCAGTACTTC; CDR3aa: CAINGLAGSYEQYF
v_gene: TRBV5-1; d_gene: .; j_gene: TRBJ2-1; abundance: .; CDR3nt: TGCGCCAGCAGCAGACAGGTCTCCTCCTACAATGAGCAGTTCTTC; CDR3aa: CASSRQVSSYNEQFF
v_gene: TRBV3-1/TRBV3-2; d_gene: .; j_gene: TRBJ1-3; abundance: .; CDR3nt: TGTGCCAGCAGCCTACAGGGAAACACCATATATTTT; CDR3aa: CASSLQGNTIYF
v_gene: TRBV14; d_gene: .; j_gene: TRBJ1-6; abundance: .; CDR3nt: TGTGCCAGCAGCCAAGGCGGGGGCGCGGGTTCACCCCTCCACTTT; CDR3aa: CASSQGGGAGSPLHF
v_gene: TRBV7-2; d_gene: TRBD1; j_gene: TRBJ2-2; abundance: .; CDR3nt: TGTGCCAGCACTGCCCGGGACAGCCGCACCGGGGAGCTGTTTTTT; CDR3aa: CASTARDSRTGELFF
v_gene: TRBV19; d_gene: .; j_gene: TRBJ1-5; abundance: .; CDR3nt: TGTGCCACCTTCTCAGGGTATAGCAATCAGCCCCAGCATTTT; CDR3aa: CATFSGYSNQPQHF
v_gene: TRBV7-2; d_gene: TRBD1; j_gene: TRBJ1-4; abundance: once; CDR3nt: TGTGCCAGCAGCCGGGACAGGGCTGGTTCAACTAATGAAAAACTGTTTTTT; CDR3aa: CASSRDRAGSTNEKLFF
v_gene: TRBV5-4; d_gene: .; j_gene: TRBJ1-1; abundance: .; CDR3nt: TGTGCCAGCAGCTTCGAGGGAAACACTGAAGCTTTCTTT; CDR3aa: CASSFEGNTEAFF
v_gene: TRBV4-1; d_gene: TRBD2; j_gene: TRBJ2-3; abundance: .; CDR3nt: TGCGCCAGCAGCCAAGAAGAAATGGGACTAGCCACAGATACGCAGTATTTT; CDR3aa: CASSQEEMGLATDTQYF
v_gene: TRBV5-1; d_gene: TRBD2; j_gene: TRBJ2-3; abundance: .; CDR3nt: TGCGCCAGCAGCACTAGCGGGGGGGTAGCAGATACGCAGTATTTT; CDR3aa: CASSTSGGVADTQYF